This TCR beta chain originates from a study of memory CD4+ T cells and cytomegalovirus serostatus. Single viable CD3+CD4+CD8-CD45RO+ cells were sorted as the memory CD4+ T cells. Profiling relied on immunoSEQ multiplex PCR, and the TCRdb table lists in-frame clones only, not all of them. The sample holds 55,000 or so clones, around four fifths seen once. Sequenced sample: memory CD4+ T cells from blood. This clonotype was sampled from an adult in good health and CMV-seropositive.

The CDR3 reads CASSQDRSQSSYEQYF. The CDR3 nucleotides are TGTGCCAGCAGCCAGGACAGGTCACAGAGCTCCTACGAGCAGTACTTC. The rearrangement links TRBV4-2 to TRBJ2-7; TRBD1 matches 7 bases. Germline loops: CDR1 LGHNA, CDR2 YNFKEQ. The CDR3 has 16 residues. V shed 3 bases and J 0 bases; nucleotides not matched to a gene: 8.